The clone carrying this TCR beta chain was observed once. This CDR3 comprises 13 residues. With V trimmed by 6 bases and J by 2 bases, 4 bases remained unmatched. Germline CDR1 SQVTM, CDR2 ANQGSEA. The sample originates from a study of ipilimumab plus nivolumab after autologous stem cell transplantation. Data came from immunoSEQ multiplex PCR; TCRdb stores just in-frame clones and leaves some out. Among about 17,000 clones, about 77% were seen once, and the ten largest hold about 10%. The genes are TRBV29-1 and TRBJ1-5; 7 bases are shared with TRBD1. The TCR was taken from a male donor with diffuse large B-cell lymphoma. The sequences come from PBMCs, collected in a trial of ipilimumab plus nivolumab as post-transplant consolidation. The CDR3 DNA is TGCAGCGTGCAGGGGGGGGGCAATCAGCCCCAGCATTTT. Translating gives CSVQGGGNQPQHF.